Listed here is a single T cell receptor beta chain. Its antigen is not known. Germline V gene data show CDR1 as MNHEY and CDR2 as SVGAGI. This CDR3 is built from 12 residues. V lost 6 bases, J lost 9 bases, and 12 bases lay in between. Assay: immunoSEQ multiplex PCR; the TCRdb copy retains only in-frame clones and omits some. There are 32,000 or so clones in the sample; 72% occur only once, and approximately 33% lies in the top ten. This entry belongs to a study of early stage breast cancer tumors. General study points: Commonly generated sequences made up most enriched TCRB sequences shared between patients. Tumor and normal breast were distinguished via blood comparison in about 90% of the 16 patients. Bulk DNA sequencing of unsorted cells missed chain pairing and markers.

The gene calls are TRBV6-5 and TRBJ1-5; D is undetermined. Sequencing used blood. The TCR was taken from a person in their fifties with breast cancer. The CDR3 DNA sequence: TGTGCCAGCAGCTCTCCTTTAGCGCCCCAGCATTTT. Its translation: CASSSPLAPQHF.